Presented here are 11 T cell receptor beta chains from one specimen sequenced in a study of cytomegalovirus exposure and HLA in healthy donors. Assay: immunoSEQ multiplex PCR; the TCRdb copy retains only in-frame clones and omits some. This table holds tens of thousands of clones, approximately 94% found once. The sequencing input was PBMCs. The receptors were sampled from a man between 18 and 35 years old in good health and CMV-seropositive.

The rearrangement uses TRBV2 and TRBJ2-3; 8 bases fit TRBD2. Trimming removed 3 bases from V and 2 bases from J; junction bases left unmatched: 7. This CDR3 has 16 residues. Germline V gene lookup returns CDR1 SNHLY and CDR2 FYNNEI. The CDR3 coding sequence is TGTGCCAGCAGTGACCCCCAGCGGGGGTACACAGATACGCAGTATTTT. Translating gives CASSDPQRGYTDTQYF.

A single count supports this clone. Because the CDR3's place on the DNA is in doubt, the DNA is left out and the CDR3 is given as listed by TCRdb. V is TRBV4-1 and J is TRBJ1-1; TRBD1 was called by the table and not checked on the DNA. The CDR3 region is 18 residues in length, termini included. Germline-derived CDR1 and CDR2 are MGHRA and YSYEKL. The CDR3 protein is CASSHLRARGLFNTEAFF.

A single count supports this clone. Here the CDR3 reads CASSFQWSGANVLTF. CDR3 DNA: TGTGCCAGCAGCTTCCAGTGGTCCGGGGCCAACGTCCTGACTTTC. The genes are TRBV11-2 and TRBJ2-6; D is uncertain. This CDR3 has 15 residues. Germline assignment: CDR1 SGHAT and CDR2 FQNNGV. Trimming cost V 3 bases and J 4 bases, with 10 bases left between them.

V and J are TRBV27 and TRBJ1-1, with D perhaps TRBD1 (5 bases). This CDR3 region has 11 residues. Germline assignment: CDR1 MNHEY and CDR2 SMNVEV (reference sequence). V gave up 5 bases and J gave up 12 bases, with 13 bases separating them. The CDR3 sequence: CASSGPRTTFF. The DNA of the CDR3 is TGTGCCAGCAGTGGGCCCCGGACAACTTTCTTT.

The chain is built from TRBV4-2 and TRBJ2-3; 9 nucleotides line up with TRBD2. V gave up 1 base and J gave up 3 bases; unmatched junction bases: 8. CDR3 size: 17 residues. Germline assignment: CDR1 LGHNA and CDR2 YNFKEQ. The CDR3 reads CASSQAGSAGGTDTQYF. Here the CDR3 DNA reads TGTGCCAGCAGCCAAGCTGGCTCAGCGGGAGGAACAGATACGCAGTATTTT.

This clone occurred once. The V and J genes are TRBV7-6 and TRBJ2-5; maybe TRBD2 (5 bases). Germline lookup yields CDR1 SGHVS and CDR2 FNYEAQ. Trimming cost V 6 bases and J 5 bases, with 13 bases left between them. The CDR3 covers 13 residues. The DNA for the CDR3 is TGTGCCAGCAGATTAACTAGGTCGGAGACCCAGTACTTC. This translates into CASRLTRSETQYF.

V and J are TRBV6-5 and TRBJ2-7; 7 nucleotides line up with TRBD2. This CDR3 contains 12 residues. With 8 bases clipped from V and 6 bases from J, the junction kept 7 bases outside the gene matches. Germline CDR1 MNHEY, CDR2 SVGAGI. The CDR3 protein is CASGLVRSEQYF. DNA for the CDR3: TGTGCCAGCGGACTAGTCCGAAGCGAGCAGTACTTC.

The V call is TRBV29-1, the J call TRBJ1-1, with D unresolved. This CDR3 has 15 residues. Per germline, CDR1 SQVTM and CDR2 ANQGSEA. V lost 5 bases and J lost 5, with 21 bases in between. This CDR3 is CSVPAGSQLGTEAFF. The DNA of the CDR3 is TGCAGCGTTCCTGCGGGCAGTCAGTTAGGTACTGAAGCTTTCTTT.

The chain joins TRBV7-6 to TRBJ1-5; no definite D call. The V end lost 5 bases, the J end lost 12 bases, and 14 bases lay between the germline ends. The CDR3 is 12 amino acids. Per germline, CDR1 SGHVS and CDR2 FNYEAQ. The CDR3: CASSPDGEDQHF. CDR3 bases: TGTGCCAGCAGCCCCGATGGAGAGGACCAGCATTTT.

The chain carries TRBV29-1 and TRBJ1-1; D is undetermined. From germline, CDR1 is SQVTM and CDR2 ANQGSEA. This CDR3 has 13 amino acids. The germline V and J ends were trimmed by 7 bases and 7 bases, with 19 bases remaining between them. CDR3 sequence (DNA): TGCAGCGCCCAAAGAGGGCAGGCGGATGAAGCTTTCTTT. Amino acid sequence: CSAQRGQADEAFF.

The V call is TRBV28, the J call TRBJ2-1, with D tentatively TRBD2 (6 bases). Trimming took 3 bases from V and 10 from J, leaving 34 bases between them. The CDR3 is 20 amino acids. Germline CDR1 MDHEN, CDR2 SYDVKM. CDR3 coding DNA: TGTGCCAGCAGTTTCGTACTCTTCGAGGTCCCCGGGACTTCCACTCAGGAGCAGTTCTTC. Amino acids: CASSFVLFEVPGTSTQEQFF.